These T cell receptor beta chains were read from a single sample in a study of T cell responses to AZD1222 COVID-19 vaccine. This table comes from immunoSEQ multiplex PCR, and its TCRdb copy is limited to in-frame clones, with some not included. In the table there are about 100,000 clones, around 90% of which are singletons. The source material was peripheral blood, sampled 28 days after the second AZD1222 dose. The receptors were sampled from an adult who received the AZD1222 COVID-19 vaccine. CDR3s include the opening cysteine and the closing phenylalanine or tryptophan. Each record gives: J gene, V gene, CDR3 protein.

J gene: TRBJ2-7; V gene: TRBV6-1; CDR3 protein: CASSENIGAAYEQYF
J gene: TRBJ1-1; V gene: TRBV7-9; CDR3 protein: CASSLVSGTGGTEAFF
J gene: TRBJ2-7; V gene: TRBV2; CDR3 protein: CASSRTGGDQYF
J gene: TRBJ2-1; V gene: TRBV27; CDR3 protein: CASSRGTVGNEQFF
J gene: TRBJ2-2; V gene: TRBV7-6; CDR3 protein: CASSLAPGRTGELFF
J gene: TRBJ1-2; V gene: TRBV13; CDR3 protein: CASSPGTGILSNYGYTF
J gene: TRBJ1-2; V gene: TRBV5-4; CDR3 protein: CASSLASENYGYTF
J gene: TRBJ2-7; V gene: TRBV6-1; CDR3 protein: CASSEGAGEGSYEQYF
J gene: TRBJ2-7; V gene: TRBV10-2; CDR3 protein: CASSESIRALEYF
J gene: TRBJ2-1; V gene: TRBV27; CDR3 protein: CASSLFGGSYNEQFF
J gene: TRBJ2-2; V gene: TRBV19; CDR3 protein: CASSPVLSTGELFF
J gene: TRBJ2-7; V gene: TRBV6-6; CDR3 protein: CASSLQGGGHMRYEQYF
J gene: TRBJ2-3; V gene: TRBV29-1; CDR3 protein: CSALWTGKSDTQYF
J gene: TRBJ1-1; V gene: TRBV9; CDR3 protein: CASSEGADTEAFF
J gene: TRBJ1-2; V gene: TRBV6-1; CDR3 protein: CASSEVPPVEGANYGYTF
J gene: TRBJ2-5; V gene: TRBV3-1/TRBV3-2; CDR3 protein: CASSQDLGQETQYF
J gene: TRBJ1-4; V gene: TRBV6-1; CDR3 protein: CASSGRAGVEKLFF
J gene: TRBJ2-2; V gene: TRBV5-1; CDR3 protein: CASSLDGTNTGELFF
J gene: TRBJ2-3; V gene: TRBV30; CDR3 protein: CAWSLRSTDTQYF
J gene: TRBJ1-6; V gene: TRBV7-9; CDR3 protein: CASSARTENSPLHF
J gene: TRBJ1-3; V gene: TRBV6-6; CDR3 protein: CASSYGRAGNTIYF
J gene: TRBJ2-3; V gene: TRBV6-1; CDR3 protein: CASSEAEGVGTDTQYF
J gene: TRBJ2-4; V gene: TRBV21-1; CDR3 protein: CASSSWTGADPLAKNIQYF